These 24 T cell receptor beta chains originate from one sample sequenced in a study of metastatic and nonmetastatic thyroid tumors. All patients were treatment-naive before thyroid surgery. TCRdb re-analyzed the PCR reads using MiXCR. Among about 39,000 clones listed, under 20% were seen once. The specimen was tumor tissue. Source of these receptors: a female donor with papillary thyroid cancer or a benign thyroid nodule (not recorded which). Some clones in this sample may be carry-over from other donors' samples.

This clone was recorded many times. J is TRBJ2-3 and V is TRBV28, with D maybe TRBD1 (5 bases). The CDR3 length is 15 residues. V lost 3 bases, J lost 1 base, and 11 bases lay in between. Germline CDR1 reads MDHEN; CDR2 reads SYDVKM. DNA of the CDR3: TGTGCCAGCAGTTTTTCAGGGTACGGCACAGATACGCAGTATTTT. Protein product: CASSFSGYGTDTQYF.

The rearrangement links TRBV11-2 to TRBJ2-7, with D maybe TRBD2 (5 bases). Between the trimmed V and J ends, which lost 0 bases and 6 bases, there was a span of 15 bases. Germline values: CDR1 SGHAT, CDR2 FQNNGV. The CDR3 extends over 15 amino acids. The CDR3 here is CASSLDPGFLSEQYF. The DNA of the CDR3 is TGTGCCAGCAGCTTAGATCCGGGATTCCTTTCCGAGCAGTACTTC.

This clone was counted ten times or more. This chain uses TRBV3-1 with TRBJ1-4; TRBD1 matches 8 bases. Trimming at V came to 2 bases and at J to 8 bases, leaving 10 bases not matched to a gene. CDR3 size: 16 residues. CDR1 LGHDT and CDR2 YNNKEL come from the germline V gene (reference sequence). The CDR3 DNA follows: TGTGCCAGCAGCCAAATGTTTGGACAGGGCATCGAAAAACTGTTTTTT. Protein sequence: CASSQMFGQGIEKLFF.

For the CDR3, the DNA is TGCGCCAGCAGCTTGGAACGAAAAGGGGGATTTAACACTGAAGCTTTCTTT. It yields the protein CASSLERKGGFNTEAFF. The rearrangement links TRBV5-1 to TRBJ1-1, with D tentatively TRBD1 (6 bases). The germline CDR1 and CDR2 sequences are SGHRS and YFSETQ. V was cut by 0 bases and J by 2 bases, with 17 bases left in between. This CDR3 spans 17 amino acids.

V gene TRBV30 combines with J gene TRBJ2-1, with 7 bases aligning to TRBD2. Germline V gene data show CDR1 as GTSNPN and CDR2 as SVGIG (reference sequence). V lost 3 bases, J lost 4 bases, and 3 bases stayed unmatched. The length of the CDR3 is 13 residues. CDR3 protein: CAWRGLPYNEQFF. The CDR3 DNA reads TGTGCCTGGAGGGGACTACCATACAATGAGCAGTTCTTC.

This clone occurred many times. The V and J genes are TRBV7-8 and TRBJ2-7; D possibly corresponds to TRBD1 (6 bases). The germline V gene has CDR1 SGHVS and CDR2 FQNEAQ. V shed 5 bases and J shed 5 bases, with 10 bases lying between them. CDR3 size: 12 residues. The CDR3 DNA is TGTGCCAGCAGCGGCAGGGGAAACGAGCAGTACTTC. Encoded protein: CASSGRGNEQYF.

This clone appeared many times. V usage is TRBV10-1 and J usage is TRBJ1-1; D possibly corresponds to TRBD1 (5 bases). Germline V gene data show CDR1 as WNHNN and CDR2 as SYGVQD (reference sequence). This CDR3 has 16 amino acids. V gave up 3 bases and J gave up 1 base, with 15 bases separating them. This CDR3 is CASSDSKVGGNTEAFF. The CDR3 coding sequence is TGCGCCAGCAGTGACTCCAAGGTTGGGGGGAACACTGAAGCTTTCTTT.

In regard to this clone: A much larger clonotype is one base distant, so this may be a read error. This chain links TRBV15 with TRBJ2-4, with TRBD1 matching 7 bases. CDR1 is LNHNV and CDR2 is YYDKDF in the germline V gene (reference sequence). The CDR3 runs to 14 residues. As DNA, the CDR3 is TGTTCCACCAGCAGAGGCACAGGGGATCGAGTTCAGTACTTC. Translated, it gives CSTSRGTGDRVQYF.

With regard to this clone: The CDR3 carries no conserved terminal phenylalanine or tryptophan, so it likely arises from a read error. The chain combines TRBV28 with TRBJ1-2; 7 bases are a match to TRBD1. Trimming removed 6 bases from V and 2 bases from J; junction bases left unmatched: 9. The CDR3 is 15 residues long. CDR1 and CDR2 from the germline V gene are MDHEN and SYDVKM. The CDR3 is CASSTLDRANYGYTS. CDR3 DNA sequence: TGTGCCAGCAGCACCCTCGACAGGGCCAACTATGGCTACACCTCC.

The V and J genes are TRBV18 and TRBJ1-5; D unresolved. The length of the CDR3 is 13 residues. Germline CDR1 KGHSH, CDR2 LQKENI. Between the trimmed V and J ends, which lost 3 bases and 4 bases, there was a span of 7 bases. The CDR3 region is CASSPAQNQPQHF. CDR3 nucleotides: TGTGCCAGCTCACCCGCCCAGAATCAGCCCCAGCATTTT.

This clone was seen only a few times. The J gene is TRBJ1-1, the V gene TRBV6-1, with no clear D. V gave up 4 bases and J gave up 0 bases, with 6 bases separating them. Germline assignment: CDR1 MNHNS and CDR2 SASEGT. The CDR3 runs to 13 residues. CDR3 residues: CASSGLMNTEAFF. The CDR3 nucleotides read TGTGCCAGCAGTGGCCTCATGAACACTGAAGCTTTCTTT.

This clone showed up just a few times. A read error may account for a junction end that differs from germline. This rearrangement joins TRBV15 to TRBJ1-3, with 7 bases identical to TRBD1. CDR3 length equals 15 residues. Germline CDR1 reads LNHNV; CDR2 reads YYDKDF (reference sequence). The CDR3 spells CATILDRDPGNTIHF. The CDR3 DNA follows: TGTGCCACCATCCTTGACAGGGACCCTGGAAACACCATACATTTT.

This clone was seen at least ten times. Given a much more abundant clone one base away, this may be a read error. The rearrangement uses TRBV2 and TRBJ1-2, with unresolved D. CDR1 is SNHLY, CDR2 FYNNEI, per germline. This CDR3 region has 14 residues. The V gene lost 6 bases and the J gene lost 8 bases, with 19 bases spanning the gap. The CDR3 sequence: CASRADGILGGYTF. The CDR3 coding sequence is TGTGCCAGCAGGGCGGACGGAATCCTAGGCGGCTACACCTTC.

This chain links TRBV20-1 with TRBJ2-3; 9 bases align to TRBD1. CDR1 is DFQATT and CDR2 is SNEGSKA in the germline V gene (reference sequence). With 5 bases clipped from V and 3 bases from J, the junction kept 0 bases outside the gene matches. CDR3 length equals 12 residues. CDR3 residues: CSADRGTDTQYF. The CDR3 nucleotides read TGCAGTGCTGACAGGGGGACAGATACGCAGTATTTT.

The chain combines TRBV4-1 with TRBJ2-7, with 14 bases aligning to TRBD2. Germline CDR1 reads MGHRA; CDR2 reads YSYEKL. CDR3 length equals 16 residues. The J segment lost 4 bases and the V segment lost 2 bases, leaving 4 bases of the junction unmatched. The CDR3 DNA reads as TGCGCCAGCAGCCAACCGACTAGCGGGAGGGCTTACGAGCAGTACTTC. Translated, it gives CASSQPTSGRAYEQYF.

This clone was found a few times. A much larger clone differs by one base, so this may be a read error. V is TRBV28 and J is TRBJ1-4, with 8 bases lining up with TRBD1. The germline CDR1 and CDR2 sequences are MDHEN and SYDVKM. The CDR3 sequence is 15 residues long. Trimming removed 7 bases from V and 7 bases from J; junction bases left unmatched: 11. As DNA, the CDR3 is TGTGCCAGCATCGGACAGGGTACTTTTTCTGAAAAACTGTTTTTT. It translates to CASIGQGTFSEKLFF. Full variable domain (remainder filled in from reference TRBV28 and TRBJ1-4): DVKVTQSSRYLVKRTGEKVFLECVQDMDHENMFWYRQDPGLGLRLIYFSYDVKMKEKGDIPEGYSVSREKKERFSLILESASTNQTSMYLCASIGQGTFSEKLFFGSGTQLSVL.

Regarding this clone: A junction boundary mismatches the germline segment, possibly from a read error. V gene TRBV5-1 combines with J gene TRBJ1-1; the D gene is possibly TRBD1 (5 bases). CDR3 length equals 14 residues. CDR1 SGHRS and CDR2 YFSETQ come from the germline V gene. The CDR3 spells CANSYQGMNTEAFF. CDR3 nucleotides: TGCGCCAACAGCTACCAGGGCATGAACACTGAAGCTTTCTTT.

This clone was counted many times. J is TRBJ2-3 and V is TRBV20-1, with D possibly TRBD1 on 6 matching bases. The V gene's germline CDR1 is DFQATT and CDR2 SNEGSKA (reference sequence). The CDR3 consists of 15 residues. V lost 6 bases, J lost 4 bases, and 20 bases lay in between. CDR3 DNA: TGCAGTGCCCCGACCCCGTACAGGGCCGCAGATACGCAGTATTTT. This encodes CSAPTPYRAADTQYF.

In DNA form, the CDR3 reads TGCAGTGCTATGGGGCGACTAGTCAACTATGGCTACACCTTC. It codes for CSAMGRLVNYGYTF. The V gene is TRBV20-1, the J gene TRBJ1-2; a weak D match, TRBD1 (5 bases). CDR3 length: 14 amino acids. Germline V gene lookup returns CDR1 DFQATT and CDR2 SNEGSKA (reference sequence). Trimming pared 4 bases from V and 2 bases from J, leaving 14 bases between.

This clone has ten or more counts. The chain links TRBV7-2 to TRBJ2-7; D possibly corresponds to TRBD1 (5 bases). V lost 0 bases to trimming and J lost 3 bases, with 9 bases between them. The CDR3 extends over 14 amino acids. CDR1 is SGHTA, CDR2 FQGNSA, per germline. The CDR3 nucleotides are TGTGCCAGCAGCTTAGCCAGGGATTACTACGAGCAGTACTTC. Protein: CASSLARDYYEQYF.

In this sample, this clone turned up many times. This chain links TRBV6-1 with TRBJ2-5; 7 positions agree with TRBD1. V dropped 5 bases and J dropped 5; count of bases not matched to a gene: 14. Germline-derived CDR1 and CDR2 are MNHNS and SASEGT. This CDR3 region has 16 residues. CDR3 nucleotide sequence: TGTGCCAGCAGTCTAGGGGTGGCAGGGGGTGGCGAGACCCAGTACTTC. Its translation is CASSLGVAGGGETQYF.

At least ten counts were recorded for this clone. The chain recombines TRBV6-1 with TRBJ2-7, with a possible D match to TRBD1 (6 bases). Germline-derived CDR1 and CDR2 are MNHNS and SASEGT. With 0 bases removed from V and 8 bases from J, the gap between germline ends came to 11 bases. The CDR3 has 13 residues. DNA for the CDR3: TGTGCCAGCAGTGAAGCGCGTACAGGGAAGCAGTACTTC. It specifies CASSEARTGKQYF.

This clone was counted between two and nine times. This may be a read error: a much more frequent sequence differs by one nucleotide. The chain combines TRBV29-1 with TRBJ1-1; D uncertain. V gave up 7 bases and J gave up 0 bases, with 12 bases separating them. The germline V gene has CDR1 SQVTM and CDR2 ANQGSEA. This CDR3 has 13 residues. CDR3 region: CSASVHLNTEAFF. The CDR3 DNA sequence: TGCAGCGCCAGTGTTCATCTGAACACTGAAGCTTTCTTT.

This clone was recorded at least ten times. The chain links TRBV7-8 to TRBJ1-1; D gene uncertain. CDR3 length equals 13 residues. Germline CDR1 reads SGHVS; CDR2 reads FQNEAQ. V dropped 5 bases and J dropped 1 base, with 8 bases sitting between them. CDR3 in amino acids: CASSPTWNTEAFF. CDR3 DNA: TGTGCCAGCAGCCCAACGTGGAACACTGAAGCTTTCTTT. The complete variable domain, with remaining parts taken from reference TRBV7-8 and TRBJ1-1, reads GAGVSQSPRYKVAKRGQDVALRCDPISGHVSLFWYQQALGQGPEFLTYFQNEAQLDKSGLPSDRFFAERPEGSVSTLKIQRTQQEDSAVYLCASSPTWNTEAFFGQGTRLTVV.